This entry lists 4 T cell receptor beta chains sequenced from one sample in a study of neurological immune-mediated disorders. TCRdb re-derived calls from the 5' RACE reads in MiXCR, one entry per CDR3 protein. Of around 20,000 distinct CDR3 sequences in the sample, approximately 6.2% are singletons; the top ten hold 45%. Material: CD8+ T cells from blood. The receptors come from a man younger than 35 in good health.

This clonotype was observed at least ten times. This sequence joins TRBV25-1 and TRBJ2-2; D not resolved. Germline V gene data show CDR1 as MGHDK and CDR2 as SYGVNS. V was pared by 3 bases and J by 4 bases, with 9 bases between. The CDR3 is 14 amino acids. Here the CDR3 DNA reads TGTGCCAGCAGTGAGGCTTACCTCACCGGGGAGCTGTTTTTT. Translation gives CASSEAYLTGELFF.

This clonotype was seen repeatedly, ten times or more. The rearrangement uses TRBV6-6 and TRBJ1-5; D uncertain. Trimming cost V 0 bases and J 4 bases, with 7 bases left between them. Germline assignment: CDR1 MNHNY and CDR2 SVGAGI (reference sequence). CDR3 length equals 14 residues. The CDR3 loop reads CASSYSSENQPQHF. For the CDR3, the DNA is TGTGCCAGCAGTTACTCGTCAGAAAATCAGCCCCAGCATTTT.

This clonotype was found many times. This chain connects TRBV5-1 to TRBJ1-1, with 7 bases identical to TRBD1. CDR3 length: 15 amino acids. The ends lost 4 bases at V and 0 bases at J; junction bases unmatched: 6. In germline, CDR1 is SGHRS, CDR2 YFSETQ. The CDR3 sequence is CASSSKTGMNTEAFF. The CDR3 DNA reads TGCGCCAGCAGCAGTAAGACAGGGATGAACACTGAAGCTTTCTTT.

This clonotype has a count of ten or more. The chain links TRBV5-6 to TRBJ2-7, with a weak D call TRBD1 (6 bases). Trimming pared 3 bases from V and 6 bases from J, leaving 19 bases between. CDR1 is SGHDT, CDR2 YYEEEE, per germline. The CDR3 consists of 15 residues. The CDR3 sequence: CASSYGTFGNLEQYF. The CDR3 DNA reads as TGTGCCAGCAGCTATGGGACATTCGGAAATCTCGAGCAGTACTTC.